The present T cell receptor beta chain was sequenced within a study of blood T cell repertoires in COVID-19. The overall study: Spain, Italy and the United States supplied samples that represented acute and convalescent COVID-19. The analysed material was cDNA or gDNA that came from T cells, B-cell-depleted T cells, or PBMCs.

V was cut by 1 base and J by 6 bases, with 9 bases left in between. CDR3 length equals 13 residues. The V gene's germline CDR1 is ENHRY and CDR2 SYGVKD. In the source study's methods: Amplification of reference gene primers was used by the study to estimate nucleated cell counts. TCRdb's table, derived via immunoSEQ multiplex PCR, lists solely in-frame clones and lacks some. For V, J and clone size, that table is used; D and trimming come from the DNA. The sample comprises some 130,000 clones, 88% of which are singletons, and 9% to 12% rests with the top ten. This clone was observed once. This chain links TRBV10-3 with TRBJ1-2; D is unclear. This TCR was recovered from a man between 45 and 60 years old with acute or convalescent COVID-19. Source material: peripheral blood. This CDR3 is CAISEFGEDGYTF. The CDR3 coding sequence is TGTGCCATCAGTGAGTTCGGGGAGGATGGCTACACCTTC.